The clone carrying this T cell receptor (beta chain) was observed a few times. Its antigen remains unidentified. The data derive from a study of blood T cells in healthy people across ages. Regarding the study as a whole: Estimates drawn from one million T cells were deemed to understate diversity. TCR beta diversity correlated strongly with naive T cell percentage.

For the second PCR, which ran for about 6 to 11 cycles, a sample-barcoded 5' primer and a J-beta primer mix were used. MiXCR, run by TCRdb on the 5' RACE reads, gives a single entry per CDR3 protein. The sample consists of some 920,000 distinct CDR3 sequences, just over 50% of them appearing once. The CDR3 has 15 residues. Looked up from germline, CDR1 is WSHSY and CDR2 is SAAADI. Trimming took 2 bases from V and 2 from J; bases not matched to a gene: 5. This chain joins TRBV10-2 and TRBJ2-5; TRBD1 aligns across 7 bases. This sequence originates from a woman aged 60 to 75 in good health. Sequencing was carried out using blood. The CDR3 DNA sequence: TGCGCCAGCAGTGAGGTGGGACAGAGTCAAGAGACCCAGTACTTC. Its protein product is CASSEVGQSQETQYF.